Listed below are T cell receptor beta chains from one sample, sequenced in a study of regulatory T cells in long-lasting Graves disease. One entry per CDR3 protein results from TCRdb running MiXCR on the multiplex PCR reads. The sample holds roughly 400,000 distinct CDR3 sequences, 21% seen once. The sample in question was peripheral blood mononuclear cells (PBMCs), obtained when the disease was refractory, from a patient treated with antithyroid drugs. These receptor sequences come from a female donor with Graves disease. CDR3s include the opening cysteine and the closing phenylalanine or tryptophan. A D gene is named only where the DNA matches it firmly. Clone size is stated in some rows and not others, as once, few, many or a class when expanded.

size,J,V,D,CDR3,DNA
NA,TRBJ1-4,TRBV12-3/TRBV12-4,TRBD1,CASRRQGQINEKLFF,TGTGCCAGCAGGAGACAGGGCCAGATTAATGAAAAACTGTTTTTT
many,TRBJ1-2,TRBV20-1,NA,CSARAPLGHGYTF,TGCAGTGCTAGAGCCCCTCTCGGTCATGGCTACACCTTC
many,TRBJ2-7,TRBV6-5,NA,CASSYGRPYEQYF,TGTGCCAGCAGTTACGGGCGCCCCTACGAGCAGTACTTC
few,TRBJ1-6,TRBV30,NA,CASRDAHNSPLHF,TGTGCCTCCCGGGACGCACATAATTCACCCCTCCACTTT
NA,TRBJ2-7,TRBV29-1,NA,CSVGPERYEQYF,TGCAGCGTTGGACCAGAGAGATACGAGCAGTACTTC
many,TRBJ2-7,TRBV12-3/TRBV12-4,NA,CASSIRDGGSYEQYF,TGTGCCAGCAGTATCCGGGACGGCGGCTCCTACGAGCAGTACTTC
few,TRBJ2-2,TRBV18,NA,CASSPGTKGTAGELFF,TGTGCCAGCTCACCAGGGACAAAGGGGACGGCCGGGGAGCTGTTTTTT
many,TRBJ2-2,TRBV28,NA,CASSMNTGELFF,TGTGCCAGCAGTATGAACACCGGGGAGCTGTTTTTT
many,TRBJ2-7,TRBV15,NA,CATSRLAGSSYEQYF,TGTGCCACCAGCAGGTTGGCAGGGAGCTCCTACGAGCAGTACTTC
NA,TRBJ2-5,TRBV3-1,TRBD2,CASSQAAGLAGEQETQYF,TGTGCCAGCAGCCAAGCTGCCGGGCTAGCGGGAGAGCAAGAGACCCAGTACTTC
NA,TRBJ2-7,TRBV20-1,TRBD2,CSASSGTSGRLFTEQYF,TGCAGTGCTAGCTCCGGGACTAGCGGGAGACTGTTCACCGAGCAGTACTTC
many,TRBJ2-4,TRBV28,TRBD2,CASSQNSGRAKNIQYF,TGTGCCAGCAGCCAAAATAGCGGGAGAGCCAAAAACATTCAGTACTTC
many,TRBJ1-5,TRBV20-1,NA,CSARTGLIQPQHF,TGCAGTGCTAGAACGGGATTGATCCAGCCCCAGCATTTT
few,TRBJ2-3,TRBV12-3/TRBV12-4,NA,CASSPRNTDTQYF,TGTGCCAGCAGTCCTAGGAACACAGATACGCAGTATTTT
NA,TRBJ1-1,TRBV3-1,NA,CASTLKGRFNTEAFF,TGTGCCAGCACCCTAAAGGGACGATTCAACACTGAAGCTTTCTTT
few,TRBJ2-1,TRBV5-1,NA,CASSLGLADSYNEQFF,TGCGCCAGCAGCTTGGGGCTAGCTGACTCCTACAATGAGCAGTTCTTC
few,TRBJ2-7,TRBV3-1,NA,CASSRESRAEQYF,TGTGCCAGCAGTCGGGAGTCAAGGGCCGAGCAGTACTTC
many,TRBJ1-5,TRBV6-1,TRBD1,CASMTDRGIQPQHF,TGTGCCAGCATGACGGACAGGGGGATTCAGCCCCAGCATTTT
NA,TRBJ1-6,TRBV5-1,NA,CASSPGGARGNSPLHF,TGCGCCAGCAGCCCGGGCGGCGCTCGCGGTAATTCACCCCTCCACTTT
NA,TRBJ1-1,TRBV5-1,NA,CASSPGWEWQSTEAFF,TGCGCCAGCAGCCCGGGGTGGGAATGGCAGTCCACTGAAGCTTTCTTT
many,TRBJ2-7,TRBV29-1,NA,CSVGGDGYEQYF,TGCAGCGTTGGAGGGGACGGCTACGAGCAGTACTTC
many,TRBJ2-7,TRBV12-3/TRBV12-4,TRBD1,CASSYDRGSGEQYF,TGTGCCAGCAGTTACGACAGGGGCTCTGGTGAGCAGTACTTC
many,TRBJ2-5,TRBV6-1,NA,CASSEGVGQETQYF,TGTGCCAGCAGTGAAGGGGTGGGCCAAGAGACCCAGTACTTC
many,TRBJ1-2,TRBV2,NA,CASSEDSDYGYTF,TGTGCCAGCAGTGAAGATTCGGACTATGGCTACACCTTC
NA,TRBJ1-5,TRBV19,NA,CASRKDGSLNQPQHF,TGTGCCAGTAGAAAGGACGGCTCCCTTAATCAGCCCCAGCATTTT
many,TRBJ1-6,TRBV3-1,NA,CASSPGAPVYNSPLHF,TGTGCCAGCAGCCCCGGGGCCCCAGTGTATAATTCACCCCTCCACTTT
many,TRBJ2-2,TRBV6-1,NA,CASSRHTSPRAGELFF,TGTGCCAGCAGTCGCCATACAAGCCCCAGGGCCGGGGAGCTGTTTTTT
few,TRBJ1-5,TRBV18,TRBD1,CASSRGTVDNQPQHF,TGTGCCAGCTCACGAGGGACAGTAGACAATCAGCCCCAGCATTTT
NA,TRBJ2-6,TRBV6-1,NA,CASSEHQGTGANVLTF,TGTGCCAGCAGTGAACACCAGGGTACTGGGGCCAACGTCCTGACTTTC
NA,TRBJ2-6,TRBV19,NA,CASSDRGRFSSGANVLTF,TGTGCCAGTAGTGACCGGGGCCGATTCAGCTCTGGGGCCAACGTCCTGACTTTC
many,TRBJ2-4,TRBV12-3/TRBV12-4,TRBD1,CASSPLAPGGLPYF,TGTGCCAGCAGTCCCCTAGCCCCAGGGGGTTTACCGTACTTC
few,TRBJ2-7,TRBV27,TRBD1,CASSFRDRALYEQYF,TGTGCCAGCAGTTTCCGGGACAGGGCCCTATACGAGCAGTACTTC
NA,TRBJ2-3,TRBV4-1,NA,CASSQVKTSTDTQYF,TGCGCCAGCAGCCAGGTCAAGACAAGCACAGATACGCAGTATTTT
few,TRBJ2-3,TRBV24-1,NA,CATSDPRSGADTQYF,TGTGCCACCAGTGACCCCAGGAGTGGGGCAGATACGCAGTATTTT
few,TRBJ1-2,TRBV18,NA,CASSPSTDFNYGYTF,TGTGCCAGCTCACCATCGACAGATTTCAACTATGGCTACACCTTC
many,TRBJ1-1,TRBV2,NA,CASSEAGGNTEAFF,TGTGCCAGCAGTGAGGCAGGAGGGAACACTGAAGCTTTCTTT
few,TRBJ2-6,TRBV3-1,NA,CASSQGVSGANVLTF,TGTGCCAGCAGCCAAGGGGTGTCTGGGGCCAACGTCCTGACTTTC
many,TRBJ1-3,TRBV2,TRBD1,CASSDDRGLGNTIYF,TGTGCCAGCAGTGACGACAGGGGGCTTGGAAACACCATATATTTT
many,TRBJ1-1,TRBV6-1,NA,CASRPGSVNTEAFF,TGTGCCAGCAGACCCGGTTCGGTGAACACTGAAGCTTTCTTT
many,TRBJ2-2,TRBV7-3,TRBD2,CASSPTLASGELFF,TGTGCCAGCAGCCCGACACTAGCGAGTGGGGAGCTGTTTTTT
NA,TRBJ2-5,TRBV20-1,NA,CSARPDHQETQYF,TGCAGTGCTAGACCCGATCACCAAGAGACCCAGTACTTC
few,TRBJ2-7,TRBV5-6,NA,CASSFTHLNPYEQYF,TGTGCCAGCAGCTTCACCCACTTGAACCCCTACGAGCAGTACTTC
NA,TRBJ2-2,TRBV2,NA,CASSLALSSGELFF,TGTGCCAGCAGCTTGGCCCTTTCTAGTGGGGAGCTGTTTTTT
once,TRBJ2-2,TRBV2,TRBD2,CASSRTSITGELFF,TGTGCCAGCAGTCGGACTAGCATAACCGGGGAGCTGTTTTTT
many,TRBJ1-6,TRBV28,TRBD1,CASSFSGTGANSPLHF,TGTGCCAGCAGTTTCTCGGGGACAGGGGCCAATTCACCCCTCCACTTT
NA,TRBJ1-6,TRBV5-5,NA,CASSPTSGSPLHF,TGTGCCAGCAGCCCGACCTCTGGCTCACCCCTCCACTTT
NA,TRBJ2-5,TRBV7-8,TRBD2,CASSLAPGGTQYF,TGTGCCAGCAGCTTAGCCCCGGGGGGGACCCAGTACTTC